A single sample is the source of the 3 T cell receptor beta chains below, sequenced in a study of cytomegalovirus exposure and HLA in healthy donors. PCR was performed using 60 Vbeta and 13 Jbeta primers. TCRdb's table, derived via immunoSEQ multiplex PCR, lists solely in-frame clones and lacks some. The sample includes under 200,000 clones, 77% of them seen just once. Sequencing used PBMCs. Every receptor here comes from a woman between 40 and 55 years old in good health and CMV-seropositive.

Note on this clone: A read error may account for a junction end that differs from germline. The chain has TRBV29-1 and TRBJ2-5, with a tentative D call TRBD2 (5 bases). From germline, CDR1 is SQVTM and CDR2 ANQGSEA. CDR3 length equals 14 residues. This CDR3 reads CSVVPPAGQEAQYF. The DNA of the CDR3 is TGCAGCGTTGTACCCCCGGCGGGCCAAGAGGCCCAGTACTTC.

J is TRBJ1-1 and V is TRBV30, with D uncertain. Germline CDR1 reads GTSNPN; CDR2 reads SVGIG (reference sequence). The CDR3 contains 13 residues. V was pared by 4 bases and J by 3 bases, with 12 bases between. Here the CDR3 DNA reads TGTGCCTGGATGGGAGGCCGGGACACTGAAGCTTTCTTT. Residues: CAWMGGRDTEAFF.

This clone is a singleton in its sample. V and J are TRBV6-5 and TRBJ1-2; 7 bases match TRBD1. V was clipped by 0 bases and J by 2 bases; unmatched bases: 3. This CDR3 is built from 15 residues. Germline CDR1 is MNHEY and CDR2 is SVGAGI. The CDR3 spells CASSYSGQANYGYTF. The CDR3, as DNA: TGTGCCAGCAGTTACTCCGGACAGGCGAACTATGGCTACACCTTC.